A selection of T cell receptor beta chains follows, all from one sample in a study of blood T cell repertoires in COVID-19. Sequencing was performed with immunoSEQ multiplex PCR; in TCRdb, only in-frame clones are kept and a portion is missing. The sample includes approximately 140,000 clones, about four fifths of them seen just once. Input material: peripheral blood. Receptors originate from a human donor with acute or convalescent COVID-19. The donor label of this sample is uncertain. CDR3s include the opening cysteine and the closing phenylalanine or tryptophan. The D gene is left open where the match is weak. For some rows the clone size is stated as once, few or many, or as a class when expanded; others skip it.

CDR3aa: CASSESTGQGQNTLHF; CDR3nt: TGTGCCAGCAGTGAATCAACGGGACAGGGCCAAAACACCCTCCACTTT; abundance: .; d_gene: TRBD1; v_gene: TRBV25-1; j_gene: TRBJ1-6
CDR3aa: CASSYSRTSGEQYF; CDR3nt: TGTGCCAGCAGTTACTCGCGGACTAGCGGCGAGCAGTACTTC; abundance: .; d_gene: TRBD2; v_gene: TRBV6-5; j_gene: TRBJ2-7
CDR3aa: CSVGGPSEAFF; CDR3nt: TGCAGCGTGGGAGGACCGAGTGAAGCTTTCTTT; abundance: .; d_gene: .; v_gene: TRBV29-1; j_gene: TRBJ1-1
CDR3aa: CASSLELAGGNTGELFF; CDR3nt: TGCGCCAGCAGCTTGGAACTAGCGGGGGGGAACACCGGGGAGCTGTTTTTT; abundance: once; d_gene: TRBD2; v_gene: TRBV5-1; j_gene: TRBJ2-2
CDR3aa: CASAGGSNQPQHF; CDR3nt: TGTGCCAGCGCCGGTGGTTCCAATCAGCCCCAGCATTTT; abundance: .; d_gene: .; v_gene: TRBV28; j_gene: TRBJ1-5
CDR3aa: CASSPGQGGGYTF; CDR3nt: TGCGCCAGCAGTCCCGGACAGGGCGGGGGCTACACCTTC; abundance: .; d_gene: TRBD1; v_gene: TRBV5-1; j_gene: TRBJ1-2
CDR3aa: CASSQDSGLGEQYF; CDR3nt: TGTGCCAGCAGCCAAGATTCAGGGTTGGGCGAGCAGTACTTC; abundance: .; d_gene: .; v_gene: TRBV4-2; j_gene: TRBJ2-7
CDR3aa: CAWSWTSSETQYF; CDR3nt: TGTGCCTGGAGTTGGACTAGCTCAGAGACCCAGTACTTC; abundance: .; d_gene: TRBD2; v_gene: TRBV30; j_gene: TRBJ2-5
CDR3aa: CASSLESRVNTEAFF; CDR3nt: TGTGCCAGCAGCTTAGAGTCCAGGGTGAACACTGAAGCTTTCTTT; abundance: .; d_gene: .; v_gene: TRBV11-2; j_gene: TRBJ1-1
CDR3aa: CASSPQGASGGYTF; CDR3nt: TGCGCCAGCAGCCCACAGGGGGCTTCAGGAGGCTACACCTTC; abundance: .; d_gene: TRBD1; v_gene: TRBV5-1; j_gene: TRBJ1-2
CDR3aa: CASSYREVEPQHF; CDR3nt: TGTGCCAGCAGTTACAGGGAGGTGGAGCCCCAGCATTTT; abundance: once; d_gene: .; v_gene: TRBV6-6; j_gene: TRBJ1-5
CDR3aa: CASRTGGWGDQPQHF; CDR3nt: TGTGCCAGCAGGACAGGGGGCTGGGGGGATCAGCCCCAGCATTTT; abundance: .; d_gene: TRBD1; v_gene: TRBV6-5; j_gene: TRBJ1-5
CDR3aa: CASGLLLAGGYNEQFF; CDR3nt: TGTGCTAGTGGTTTGCTACTAGCGGGGGGCTACAATGAGCAGTTCTTC; abundance: .; d_gene: TRBD2; v_gene: TRBV12-5; j_gene: TRBJ2-1
CDR3aa: CASRPGKGAKLFF; CDR3nt: TGTGCCAGCAGACCCGGGAAGGGGGCGAAACTGTTTTTT; abundance: .; d_gene: TRBD1; v_gene: TRBV3-1/TRBV3-2; j_gene: TRBJ1-4
CDR3aa: CASSVRTGIADTQYF; CDR3nt: TGTGCCAGCAGCGTACGGACAGGGATCGCAGATACGCAGTATTTT; abundance: .; d_gene: TRBD1; v_gene: TRBV9; j_gene: TRBJ2-3
CDR3aa: CASSWGLGTSGGGNTDTQYF; CDR3nt: TGTGCCAGCAGCTGGGGACTAGGGACTAGCGGGGGGGGAAACACAGATACGCAGTATTTT; abundance: .; d_gene: TRBD2; v_gene: TRBV7-6; j_gene: TRBJ2-3
CDR3aa: CASSLPGMNTEAFF; CDR3nt: TGTGCCAGCAGTTTGCCCGGTATGAACACTGAAGCTTTCTTT; abundance: .; d_gene: .; v_gene: TRBV6-5; j_gene: TRBJ1-1
CDR3aa: CASSEGRAFF; CDR3nt: TGTGCCAGCAGTGAAGGGAGGGCTTTCTTT; abundance: .; d_gene: .; v_gene: TRBV25-1; j_gene: TRBJ1-1
CDR3aa: CASSFAGATDTQYF; CDR3nt: TGCGCCAGCAGCTTTGCAGGTGCCACAGATACGCAGTATTTT; abundance: .; d_gene: .; v_gene: TRBV5-1; j_gene: TRBJ2-3
CDR3aa: CASSYDRSARQPQHF; CDR3nt: TGTGCCAGCAGTTACGACAGGTCCGCTCGCCAGCCCCAGCATTTT; abundance: .; d_gene: .; v_gene: TRBV6-5; j_gene: TRBJ1-5
CDR3aa: CASSLETGPNYGYTF; CDR3nt: TGCGCCAGCAGCTTGGAAACAGGGCCTAACTATGGCTACACCTTC; abundance: .; d_gene: .; v_gene: TRBV5-1; j_gene: TRBJ1-2
CDR3aa: CASSAQGRNSPLHF; CDR3nt: TGTGCCAGCAGTGCCCAGGGGCGAAATTCACCCCTCCACTTT; abundance: .; d_gene: .; v_gene: TRBV6-6; j_gene: TRBJ1-6
CDR3aa: CASSSRDRGLDTEAFF; CDR3nt: TGTGCCAGCAGCTCCCGGGACAGGGGTTTGGACACTGAAGCTTTCTTT; abundance: .; d_gene: TRBD1; v_gene: TRBV7-9; j_gene: TRBJ1-1
CDR3aa: CASSARGLNYGYTF; CDR3nt: TGTGCCAGCAGCGCCCGGGGGTTAAACTATGGCTACACCTTC; abundance: many; d_gene: .; v_gene: TRBV9; j_gene: TRBJ1-2
CDR3aa: CAWDLGGQPLHF; CDR3nt: TGTGCCTGGGACCTAGGAGGCCAGCCCCTCCACTTT; abundance: .; d_gene: .; v_gene: TRBV30; j_gene: TRBJ1-6
CDR3aa: CASSLHRDPNTGELFF; CDR3nt: TGTGCCAGCAGCTTGCACAGAGACCCTAACACCGGGGAGCTGTTTTTT; abundance: .; d_gene: .; v_gene: TRBV5-5; j_gene: TRBJ2-2
CDR3aa: CAWSPPGQAYGYTF; CDR3nt: TGTGCCTGGAGTCCGCCGGGACAGGCGTATGGCTACACCTTC; abundance: .; d_gene: TRBD1; v_gene: TRBV30; j_gene: TRBJ1-2
CDR3aa: CASSEWRSSGNQPQHF; CDR3nt: TGTGCCAGCAGTGAGTGGAGGTCGTCCGGCAATCAGCCCCAGCATTTT; abundance: .; d_gene: .; v_gene: TRBV2; j_gene: TRBJ1-5
CDR3aa: CSVYDTGFNYGYTF; CDR3nt: TGCAGCGTTTATGATACAGGGTTCAACTATGGCTACACCTTC; abundance: .; d_gene: .; v_gene: TRBV29-1; j_gene: TRBJ1-2
CDR3aa: CASSYVAGVSGNTIYF; CDR3nt: TGTGCCAGCAGTTACGTGGCAGGGGTATCTGGAAACACCATATATTTT; abundance: .; d_gene: .; v_gene: TRBV6-6; j_gene: TRBJ1-3
CDR3aa: CASSYGQHNQPQHF; CDR3nt: TGTGCCAGCAGTTACGGGCAGCACAATCAGCCCCAGCATTTT; abundance: few; d_gene: .; v_gene: TRBV6-5; j_gene: TRBJ1-5
CDR3aa: CAISDKTGGPLSRQPQHF; CDR3nt: TGTGCCATCAGTGATAAGACAGGGGGTCCACTCAGTCGTCAGCCCCAGCATTTT; abundance: .; d_gene: TRBD1; v_gene: TRBV10-3; j_gene: TRBJ1-5
CDR3aa: CASSPMGSSDTIYF; CDR3nt: TGCGCCAGCAGCCCTATGGGGAGCAGTGACACCATATATTTT; abundance: .; d_gene: .; v_gene: TRBV5-1; j_gene: TRBJ1-3
CDR3aa: CSATRQGHYTF; CDR3nt: TGCAGTGCTACGAGACAGGGTCACTACACCTTC; abundance: .; d_gene: TRBD1; v_gene: TRBV20-1; j_gene: TRBJ1-2
CDR3aa: CASSFGTSGRYNEQFF; CDR3nt: TGTGCCAGCAGCTTCGGGACTAGCGGGAGGTACAATGAGCAGTTCTTC; abundance: .; d_gene: TRBD2; v_gene: TRBV14; j_gene: TRBJ2-1
CDR3aa: CASRFTGGRNGYTF; CDR3nt: TGTGCCAGCAGATTTACAGGGGGACGCAACGGCTACACCTTC; abundance: .; d_gene: TRBD1; v_gene: TRBV7-2; j_gene: TRBJ1-2
CDR3aa: CATSRDRNEQYF; CDR3nt: TGTGCCACCAGCAGAGACAGGAACGAGCAGTACTTC; abundance: .; d_gene: .; v_gene: TRBV15; j_gene: TRBJ2-7
CDR3aa: CASRGGTERNQPQHF; CDR3nt: TGTGCCAGTCGAGGGGGGACAGAGCGCAATCAGCCCCAGCATTTT; abundance: .; d_gene: TRBD1; v_gene: TRBV19; j_gene: TRBJ1-5
CDR3aa: CASSIQGGSYEQYF; CDR3nt: TGTGCCAGCAGCATACAGGGGGGCTCCTACGAGCAGTACTTC; abundance: few; d_gene: TRBD1; v_gene: TRBV7-3; j_gene: TRBJ2-7
CDR3aa: CASSRGRTEAFF; CDR3nt: TGTGCCAGTAGTCGGGGTAGGACTGAAGCTTTCTTT; abundance: .; d_gene: .; v_gene: TRBV19; j_gene: TRBJ1-1
CDR3aa: CASSISQGNTEAFF; CDR3nt: TGTGCCAGTAGTATCTCGCAGGGAAACACTGAAGCTTTCTTT; abundance: once; d_gene: .; v_gene: TRBV19; j_gene: TRBJ1-1
CDR3aa: CASSQTLGPDTQYF; CDR3nt: TGTGCCAGCAGCCAAACCCTAGGCCCAGATACGCAGTATTTT; abundance: .; d_gene: .; v_gene: TRBV3-1/TRBV3-2; j_gene: TRBJ2-3